This entry lists 2 T cell receptor beta chains sequenced from one sample in a study of regulatory T cells in long-lasting Graves disease. Stated time point: persistent/refractory GD, antithyroid drugs over 5 years with positive TRAb. Isolated PBMC RNA provided the starting material for the TCR library. TCR beta libraries were built with iRepertoire HTBI primers and Arm-PCR of CDR3 regions. Via MiXCR, TCRdb re-called the multiplex PCR reads, giving one row per CDR3 protein. The repertoire consists of about 290,000 distinct CDR3 sequences, with 20% to 25% occurring once and the leading ten covering about 61%. The specimen comprised peripheral blood mononuclear cells (PBMCs), sampled when the disease was refractory, from a patient treated with antithyroid drugs. The receptors stem from a female donor with Graves disease.

The J gene is TRBJ2-7, the V gene TRBV6-1, with a possible D match to TRBD2 (7 bases). Germline loops: CDR1 MNHNS, CDR2 SASEGT. This CDR3 has 16 residues. Between the trimmed V and J ends, which lost 6 bases and 2 bases, there was a span of 20 bases. The CDR3 coding sequence is TGTGCCAGCAGGCCTATGGGGGGGGGGCCTACCTACGAGCAGTACTTC. It translates to CASRPMGGGPTYEQYF.

As regards this clonotype: This clone may be a read error of a much larger clone one base away. The V and J genes are TRBV2 and TRBJ1-5, with D uncertain. CDR3 size: 13 residues. Germline loops: CDR1 SNHLY, CDR2 FYNNEI. The CDR3 sequence: CANSVLDNQPQHF. The CDR3 DNA sequence: TGTGCCAACAGTGTTCTGGATAATCAGCCCCAGCATTTT.